This T cell receptor beta chain came from a study of Graves' ophthalmopathy and Graves' hyperthyroidism. This clonotype was observed at least ten times. Its target is not known. Donors with ophthalmopathy: moderate-to-severe activity, CAS ≥3, NOSPECS ≥4, duration under 3 months. Pregnancy or lactation, uncontrolled infections and other autoimmune diseases were grounds for excluding patients. Whole-study findings and limits: Blood samples also showed most expanded thyroid clonotypes exceeding 0.001 frequency.

Amplification of the TCR beta CDR3 regions used RNA transcripts (as template). HTBI primers primed a first-round RT-PCR, and a second-round multiplex PCR followed. TCRdb reprocessed the multiplex PCR reads with MiXCR, giving one entry per CDR3 protein. The sample lists approximately 210,000 distinct CDR3 sequences, 25% to 35% occurring once. Specimen: peripheral blood. The TCR was taken from a man aged 45-60 years with Graves' ophthalmopathy.

The CDR3 region has the DNA TGTGCCAGCAGTCCCAACGCACAACTACAGAATTCACCCCTCCACTTT. Translated: CASSPNAQLQNSPLHF. V is TRBV12-3 or TRBV12-4 and J is TRBJ1-6; D is unresolved. This CDR3 has 16 amino acids. Deletions cut 5 bases from V and 7 bases from J, with 18 bases between.